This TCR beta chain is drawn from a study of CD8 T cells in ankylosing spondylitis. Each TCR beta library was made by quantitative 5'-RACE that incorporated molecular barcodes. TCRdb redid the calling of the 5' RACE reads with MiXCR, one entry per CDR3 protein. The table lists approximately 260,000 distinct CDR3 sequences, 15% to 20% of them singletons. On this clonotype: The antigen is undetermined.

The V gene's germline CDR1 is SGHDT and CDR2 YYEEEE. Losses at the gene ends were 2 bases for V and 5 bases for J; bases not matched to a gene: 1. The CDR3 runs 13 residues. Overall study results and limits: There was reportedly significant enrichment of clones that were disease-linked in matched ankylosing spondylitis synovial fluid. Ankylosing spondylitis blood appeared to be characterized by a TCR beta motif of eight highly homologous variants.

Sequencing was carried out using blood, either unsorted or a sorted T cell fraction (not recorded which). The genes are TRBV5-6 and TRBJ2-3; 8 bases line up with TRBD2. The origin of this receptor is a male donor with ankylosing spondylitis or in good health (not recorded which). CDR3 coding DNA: TGTGCCAGCAGCTTCCTAGCGGGAGATACGCAGTATTTT. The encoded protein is CASSFLAGDTQYF.